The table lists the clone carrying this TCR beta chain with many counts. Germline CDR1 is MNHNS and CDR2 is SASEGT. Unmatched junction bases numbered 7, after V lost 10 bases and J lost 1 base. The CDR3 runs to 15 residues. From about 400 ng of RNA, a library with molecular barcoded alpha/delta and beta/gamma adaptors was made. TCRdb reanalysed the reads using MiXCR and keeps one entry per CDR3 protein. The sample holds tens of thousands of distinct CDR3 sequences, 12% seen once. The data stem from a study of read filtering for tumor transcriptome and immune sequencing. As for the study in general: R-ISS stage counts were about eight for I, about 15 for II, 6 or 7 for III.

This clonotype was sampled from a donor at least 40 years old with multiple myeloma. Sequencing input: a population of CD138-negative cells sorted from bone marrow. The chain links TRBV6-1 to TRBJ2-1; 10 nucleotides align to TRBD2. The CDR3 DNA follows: TGTGCCACCCACAGCGGGGGGGCGTCCTACAATGAGCAGTTCTTC. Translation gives CATHSGGASYNEQFF.